This T cell receptor beta chain derives from a study of naive and memory T cell subsets. Study-level findings and limits: Clonotypes here are unpaired alpha or beta chain sequences. TCR abundance followed a power law differing between naive and memory subsets.

Details on this clonotype: Its antigen is not identified.

Looked up from germline, CDR1 is SNHLY and CDR2 is FYNNEI. With 7 bases removed from V and 2 bases from J, the gap between germline ends came to 15 bases. This CDR3 has 14 residues. From the second PCR step, alpha and beta chains were amplified apart. Overnight CMV lysate stimulation of fresh PBMCs defined donor CMV status by CD4+ IFNgamma. An equimolar mix of two oligonucleotides served as the beta constant-region primer for TRBC1 and TRBC2. TCRdb re-called the UMI-ligation and nested PCR reads with MiXCR, one entry per CDR3 protein. The data hold about 150,000 distinct CDR3 sequences, with more than 15% observed a single time.

The V call is TRBV2, the J call TRBJ2-7; D perhaps matches TRBD1 (6 bases). Specimen: naive CD4+ T cells from blood. The clonotype was recovered from a human donor in good health. The CDR3 DNA is TGTGCCAGCAAGTCGACAGGAATCCCCTACGAGCAGTACTTC. Amino acids: CASKSTGIPYEQYF.